Below, one T cell receptor (beta chain) is given with its context. Its antigen specificity is not known. Qualities for individual bases were not recorded, and no much larger clone is one base off. Per the germline V gene, SGHRS is the CDR1 and YFSETQ is the CDR2. V ends up 1 base short and J 5 bases short, with an unmatched junction base count of 8. The CDR3 goes from the cysteine to the phenylalanine over 17 residues. Kept here is only the CDR3 DNA, which spans 51 bases and is read in frame from base 1. The collaborating institutions used their own protocols to collect whole blood in K2EDTA tubes. For TCRbeta analysis, collaborators shipped samples as frozen whole blood, isolated PBMCs, or DNA extracted from either of those sample types. The data were obtained in a study of blood T cell repertoires in COVID-19 (TCRdb year 2020). Background for the entire study: Samples from collaborators originated in the United States, Italy and Spain and spanned both the acute and convalescent phases of COVID-19. Nearly every sample came with metadata listing a de-identified subject ID, COVID-19 status, age in years and sex. Where available, HLA class I and class II types were taken from metadata supplied by the sample provider and were not determined by assay-based typing. Samples were obtained from the ongoing ImmuneRACE study (first 160 participants) and from about 1,300 subjects provided by 6 global collaborators. Subjects who had been exposed to COVID-19, were actively infected with it, or had recovered from it provided the deeply sampled blood TCRbeta repertoires that made up the dataset. The material from the prospective study consisted of cDNA or gDNA derived from T cells, B-cell-depleted T cells, or PBMCs. The repertoires were released in a freely available public database intended as a resource for research on the immune response to SARS-CoV-2. The investigation overall reported the following: The quantity of clinical and demographic metadata differed by source and by participant and was supplied without curation.

TCRbeta CDR3 regions were amplified from genomic DNA using the immunoSEQ Assay, a bias-controlled multiplex PCR. The source study handled its data this way. The number of nucleated cells in each sample was estimated by amplification of reference gene primers within the assay. To quantify the absolute abundance of each unique TCRbeta CDR3 rearrangement, sequence reads were collapsed and filtered. For each sample, productive Simpson clonality was calculated as the square root of Simpson's diversity index across productive rearrangements. Here the immuneACCESS table is served through TCRdb, limited to in-frame sequences with V and J called. Missing clones are a known gap in these copies; in checked studies unresolved V genes cover under half, and the rest lacks a known reason. V, J and clone size are taken as reported in that table, and D and trimming were inferred from the DNA itself. In all, the sample holds about 88,000 clones, and 86% of those were seen once. The top ten clonotypes cover about 25% of the sample.

This chain joins TRBV5-1 to TRBJ2-2, with 10 central nucleotides matching TRBD2. The sequence was collected from a human donor in a cohort sampled during active COVID-19. Material for sequencing was peripheral blood. The sequence in DNA is TGCGCCAGCAGCTTGTTAGTAGCGGGGGGAAGAACCGGGGAGCTGTTTTTT. Its protein is CASSLLVAGGRTGELFF.